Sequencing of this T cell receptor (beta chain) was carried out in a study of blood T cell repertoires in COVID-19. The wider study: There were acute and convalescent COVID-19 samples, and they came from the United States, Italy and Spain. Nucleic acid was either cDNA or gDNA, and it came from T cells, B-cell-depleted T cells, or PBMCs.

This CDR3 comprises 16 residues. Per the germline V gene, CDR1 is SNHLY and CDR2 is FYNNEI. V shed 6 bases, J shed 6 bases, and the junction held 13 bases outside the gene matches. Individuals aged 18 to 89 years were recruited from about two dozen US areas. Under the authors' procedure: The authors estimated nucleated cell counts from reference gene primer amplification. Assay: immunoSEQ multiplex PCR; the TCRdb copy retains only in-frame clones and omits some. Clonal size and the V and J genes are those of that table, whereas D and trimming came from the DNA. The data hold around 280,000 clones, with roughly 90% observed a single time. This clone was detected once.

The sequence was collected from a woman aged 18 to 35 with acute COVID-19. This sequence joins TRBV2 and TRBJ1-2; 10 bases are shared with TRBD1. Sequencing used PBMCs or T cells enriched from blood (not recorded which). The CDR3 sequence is CASSPPYPGTGDGYTF. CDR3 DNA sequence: TGTGCCAGCAGCCCCCCATACCCGGGGACAGGGGATGGCTACACCTTC.